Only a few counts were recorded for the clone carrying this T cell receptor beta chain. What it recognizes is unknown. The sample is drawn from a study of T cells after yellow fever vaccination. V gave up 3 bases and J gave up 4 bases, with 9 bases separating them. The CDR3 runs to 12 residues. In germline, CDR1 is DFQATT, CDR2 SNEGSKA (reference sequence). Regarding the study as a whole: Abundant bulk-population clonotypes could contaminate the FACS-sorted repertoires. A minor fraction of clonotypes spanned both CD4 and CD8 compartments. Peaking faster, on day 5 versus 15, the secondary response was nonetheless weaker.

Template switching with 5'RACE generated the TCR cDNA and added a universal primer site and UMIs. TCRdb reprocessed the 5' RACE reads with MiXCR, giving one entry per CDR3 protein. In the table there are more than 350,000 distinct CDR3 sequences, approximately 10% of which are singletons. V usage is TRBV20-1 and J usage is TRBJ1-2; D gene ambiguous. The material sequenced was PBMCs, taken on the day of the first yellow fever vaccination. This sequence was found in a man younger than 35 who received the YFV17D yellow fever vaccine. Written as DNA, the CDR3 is TGCAGTGCTAGCGCCATGGGCTATGGCTACACCTTC. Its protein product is CSASAMGYGYTF.